In its sample, the clone carrying this TCR beta chain was seen many times. Its antigen is as yet unknown. The sample comes from a study of neurological immune-mediated disorders. Study-wide findings and caveats: The level of TCR clonal expansion was highest in patients with HTLV-1-associated myelopathy and lowest in multiple sclerosis, where it fell below the level seen in healthy controls.

The cDNA was produced through 5'RACE with 10-nucleotide random UMIs. Over 160 million TCR-beta sequences from 15-18 subjects came from every sequencing run. TCRdb re-called the 5' RACE reads through MiXCR, storing one row per CDR3 protein. Here the sample spans about 32,000 distinct CDR3 sequences, less than 15% being singletons. As to time point: technical triplicate 2. The study built sorted libraries from fewer than 1.3 million CD4+ or CD8+ T cells. J was trimmed by 7 bases and V by 4 bases; bases with no gene match: 5. CDR3 size: 14 residues. Germline assignment: CDR1 MGHRA and CDR2 YSYEKL. The TCR sequence derives from a female donor with HTLV-1-associated myelopathy (HAM/TSP). Sequencing was carried out using CD4+ T cells from blood. The chain has TRBV4-1 and TRBJ1-4; TRBD1 aligns across 8 bases. The CDR3 region is CASSPYGQGEKLFF. CDR3 sequence (DNA): TGCGCCAGCAGCCCGTACGGACAGGGTGAAAAACTGTTTTTT.